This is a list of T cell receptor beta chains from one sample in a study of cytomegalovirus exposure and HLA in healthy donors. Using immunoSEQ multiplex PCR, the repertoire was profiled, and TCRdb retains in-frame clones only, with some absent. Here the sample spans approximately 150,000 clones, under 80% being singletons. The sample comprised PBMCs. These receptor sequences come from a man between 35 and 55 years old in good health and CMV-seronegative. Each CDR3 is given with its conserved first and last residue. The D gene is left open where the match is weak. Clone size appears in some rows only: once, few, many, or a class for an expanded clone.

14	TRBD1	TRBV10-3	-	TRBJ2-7	TGTGCCATCAAGCCTGGGACAGGCGTCTACGAGCAGTACTTC	CAIKPGTGVYEQYF
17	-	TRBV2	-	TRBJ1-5	TGTGCCAGCAGTGTTCCCGGGTGGCAGGGAAAATACCAGCCCCAGCATTTT	CASSVPGWQGKYQPQHF
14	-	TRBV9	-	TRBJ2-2	TGTGCCAGCAGCGTAGAGGGGGTGGCCGGGGAGCTGTTTTTT	CASSVEGVAGELFF
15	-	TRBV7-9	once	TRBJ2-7	TGTGCCAGCAGCTTAGTTTTAGGACGGACTTACGAGCAGTACTTC	CASSLVLGRTYEQYF
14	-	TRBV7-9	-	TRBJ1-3	TGTGCCGCCGGGCCCTCAGGGACTGGAAACACCATATATTTT	CAAGPSGTGNTIYF
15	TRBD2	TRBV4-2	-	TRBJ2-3	TGTGCCAGCAGCCAAGTCGGCGGGAGGACAGATACGCAGTATTTT	CASSQVGGRTDTQYF
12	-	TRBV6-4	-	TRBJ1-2	TGTGCCAGCAGTGGCAGGGGAGAAGGCTACACCTTC	CASSGRGEGYTF
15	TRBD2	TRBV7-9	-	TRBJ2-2	TGTGCCAGCAGCCCGACTAGCGGGGGTTTCGGGGAGCTGTTTTTT	CASSPTSGGFGELFF
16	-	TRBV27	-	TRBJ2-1	TGTGCCAGCAGTTTACGGCCACTGGGCAGGTACAATGAGCAGTTCTTC	CASSLRPLGRYNEQFF
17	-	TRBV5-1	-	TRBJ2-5	TGCGCCAGCAGCTTGGGCAGGGGGCGCGGGAGCCAAGAGACCCAGTACTTC	CASSLGRGRGSQETQYF
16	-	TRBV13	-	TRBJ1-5	TGTGCCAGCAGCTCCGGTGGGCGGGGAAGCAATCAGCCCCAGCATTTT	CASSSGGRGSNQPQHF
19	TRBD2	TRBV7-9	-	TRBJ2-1	TGTGCCAGCAGCTTAGGGACCCTCCCGGCGGGGGGGGATCGGGCTGAGCAGTTCTTC	CASSLGTLPAGGDRAEQFF
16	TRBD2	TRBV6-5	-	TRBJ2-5	TGTGCCAGCAGTTACTCGGAGCGGGGGGGCCGAGAGACCCAGTACTTC	CASSYSERGGRETQYF
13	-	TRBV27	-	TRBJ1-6	TGTGCCAGCAAGGGGGGACTAAATTCACCCCTCCACTTT	CASKGGLNSPLHF
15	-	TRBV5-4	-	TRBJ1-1	TGTGCCAGCAGCTGGGGGCCACAGGTGAACACTGAAGCTTTCTTT	CASSWGPQVNTEAFF
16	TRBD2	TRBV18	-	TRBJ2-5	TGTGCCAGCTCACCACCGCGGACTAGCGGGTTAGAGACCCAGTACTTC	CASSPPRTSGLETQYF
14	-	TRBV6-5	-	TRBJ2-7	TGTGCCAGCTCCCCGGGTTCAAGTCCGGACGAGCAGTACTTC	CASSPGSSPDEQYF
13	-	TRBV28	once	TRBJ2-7	TGTGCCAGCAGTAGAGGGGGGGGCTACGAGCAGTACTTC	CASSRGGGYEQYF
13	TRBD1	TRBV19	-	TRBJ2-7	TGTGCCAGTAGTACGACAGGGGCCTACGAGCAGTACTTC	CASSTTGAYEQYF
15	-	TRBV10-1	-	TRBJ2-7	TGCGCCAGCAGTCAAAGCCGGACAGTACCATACGAGCAGTACTTC	CASSQSRTVPYEQYF
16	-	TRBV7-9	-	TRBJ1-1	TGTGCCAGCAGCCCTCTCGGGGGGGGACGGAACACTGAAGCTTTCTTT	CASSPLGGGRNTEAFF
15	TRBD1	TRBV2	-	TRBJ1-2	TGTGCCAGCAGAGGCGTGGGACAGCAGGACTATGGCTACACCTTC	CASRGVGQQDYGYTF
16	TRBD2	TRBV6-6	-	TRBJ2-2	TGTGCCAGCAGTCAGAGGGCGGGGGGTGGCACCGGGGAGCTGTTTTTT	CASSQRAGGGTGELFF
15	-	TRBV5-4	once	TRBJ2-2	TGTGCCAGCAGCTTGGACAGGGCGTCGGCTGGGGAGCTGTTTTTT	CASSLDRASAGELFF
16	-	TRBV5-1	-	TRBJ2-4	TGCGCCAGCATTAAGGAGGGGGCGTTTACCAAAAACATTCAGTACTTC	CASIKEGAFTKNIQYF
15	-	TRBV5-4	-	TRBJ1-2	TGTGCCAGCAGCTTGGATCTCAGGGAAGTCTCTGGCTACACCTTC	CASSLDLREVSGYTF
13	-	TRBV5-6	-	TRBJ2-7	TGTGCCAGCACCTTCTTAGGGGTACGGGAGCAGTACTTC	CASTFLGVREQYF
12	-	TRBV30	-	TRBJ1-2	TGTGCCGAGAGCACAGGGAACTATGGCTACACCTTC	CAESTGNYGYTF
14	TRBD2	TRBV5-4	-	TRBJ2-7	TGTGCCAGCAGCTCCGGGACTAATAACTACGAGCAGTACTTC	CASSSGTNNYEQYF
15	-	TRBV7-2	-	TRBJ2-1	TGTGCCAGCAGCTTAGTAATCAGTTCCTACAATGAGCAGTTCTTC	CASSLVISSYNEQFF
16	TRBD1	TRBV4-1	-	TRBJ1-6	TGCGCCAGCAGCCAAGGGGCCGGGACAGGGACTTCACCCCTCCACTTT	CASSQGAGTGTSPLHF
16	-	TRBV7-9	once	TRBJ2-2	TGTTCCAGCAGCTCAGAGGCTCAGGGGAACACCGGGGAGCTGTTTTTT	CSSSSEAQGNTGELFF
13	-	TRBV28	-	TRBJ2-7	TGTGCCAGCAGTTTAACAGCGGCCTACGAGCAGTACTTC	CASSLTAAYEQYF
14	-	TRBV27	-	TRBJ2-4	TGTGCCAGCAGTTTAGGCAGGACAGTAAACATTCAGTACTTC	CASSLGRTVNIQYF
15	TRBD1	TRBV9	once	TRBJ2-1	TGTGCCAGCAGCGCCGCCGGACAGGAGACCAATGAGCAGTTCTTC	CASSAAGQETNEQFF
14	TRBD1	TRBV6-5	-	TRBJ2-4	TGTGCCAGCAGCAACAGGGGGCGTCTAGGTCCTCAGTACTTC	CASSNRGRLGPQYF
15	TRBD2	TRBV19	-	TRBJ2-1	TGTGCCAGTAGATTAGCGGGTAGCTCCTACAATGAGCAGTTCTTC	CASRLAGSSYNEQFF
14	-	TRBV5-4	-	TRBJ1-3	TGTGCCAGCAGCTCTCGGTCCTCTGGAAACACCATATATTTT	CASSSRSSGNTIYF
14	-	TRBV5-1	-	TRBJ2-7	TGCGCCAGCAGCTTGGGACAAATTTCTGCCGAGCAGTACTTC	CASSLGQISAEQYF
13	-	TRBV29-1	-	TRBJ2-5	TGCAGCGTTGAGAGCAGTGGAGGAGAGACCCAGTACTTC	CSVESSGGETQYF
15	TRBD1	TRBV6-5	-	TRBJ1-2	TGTGCCAGCAGTTACCTGGGGACAGGTAGTTATGGCTACACCTTC	CASSYLGTGSYGYTF